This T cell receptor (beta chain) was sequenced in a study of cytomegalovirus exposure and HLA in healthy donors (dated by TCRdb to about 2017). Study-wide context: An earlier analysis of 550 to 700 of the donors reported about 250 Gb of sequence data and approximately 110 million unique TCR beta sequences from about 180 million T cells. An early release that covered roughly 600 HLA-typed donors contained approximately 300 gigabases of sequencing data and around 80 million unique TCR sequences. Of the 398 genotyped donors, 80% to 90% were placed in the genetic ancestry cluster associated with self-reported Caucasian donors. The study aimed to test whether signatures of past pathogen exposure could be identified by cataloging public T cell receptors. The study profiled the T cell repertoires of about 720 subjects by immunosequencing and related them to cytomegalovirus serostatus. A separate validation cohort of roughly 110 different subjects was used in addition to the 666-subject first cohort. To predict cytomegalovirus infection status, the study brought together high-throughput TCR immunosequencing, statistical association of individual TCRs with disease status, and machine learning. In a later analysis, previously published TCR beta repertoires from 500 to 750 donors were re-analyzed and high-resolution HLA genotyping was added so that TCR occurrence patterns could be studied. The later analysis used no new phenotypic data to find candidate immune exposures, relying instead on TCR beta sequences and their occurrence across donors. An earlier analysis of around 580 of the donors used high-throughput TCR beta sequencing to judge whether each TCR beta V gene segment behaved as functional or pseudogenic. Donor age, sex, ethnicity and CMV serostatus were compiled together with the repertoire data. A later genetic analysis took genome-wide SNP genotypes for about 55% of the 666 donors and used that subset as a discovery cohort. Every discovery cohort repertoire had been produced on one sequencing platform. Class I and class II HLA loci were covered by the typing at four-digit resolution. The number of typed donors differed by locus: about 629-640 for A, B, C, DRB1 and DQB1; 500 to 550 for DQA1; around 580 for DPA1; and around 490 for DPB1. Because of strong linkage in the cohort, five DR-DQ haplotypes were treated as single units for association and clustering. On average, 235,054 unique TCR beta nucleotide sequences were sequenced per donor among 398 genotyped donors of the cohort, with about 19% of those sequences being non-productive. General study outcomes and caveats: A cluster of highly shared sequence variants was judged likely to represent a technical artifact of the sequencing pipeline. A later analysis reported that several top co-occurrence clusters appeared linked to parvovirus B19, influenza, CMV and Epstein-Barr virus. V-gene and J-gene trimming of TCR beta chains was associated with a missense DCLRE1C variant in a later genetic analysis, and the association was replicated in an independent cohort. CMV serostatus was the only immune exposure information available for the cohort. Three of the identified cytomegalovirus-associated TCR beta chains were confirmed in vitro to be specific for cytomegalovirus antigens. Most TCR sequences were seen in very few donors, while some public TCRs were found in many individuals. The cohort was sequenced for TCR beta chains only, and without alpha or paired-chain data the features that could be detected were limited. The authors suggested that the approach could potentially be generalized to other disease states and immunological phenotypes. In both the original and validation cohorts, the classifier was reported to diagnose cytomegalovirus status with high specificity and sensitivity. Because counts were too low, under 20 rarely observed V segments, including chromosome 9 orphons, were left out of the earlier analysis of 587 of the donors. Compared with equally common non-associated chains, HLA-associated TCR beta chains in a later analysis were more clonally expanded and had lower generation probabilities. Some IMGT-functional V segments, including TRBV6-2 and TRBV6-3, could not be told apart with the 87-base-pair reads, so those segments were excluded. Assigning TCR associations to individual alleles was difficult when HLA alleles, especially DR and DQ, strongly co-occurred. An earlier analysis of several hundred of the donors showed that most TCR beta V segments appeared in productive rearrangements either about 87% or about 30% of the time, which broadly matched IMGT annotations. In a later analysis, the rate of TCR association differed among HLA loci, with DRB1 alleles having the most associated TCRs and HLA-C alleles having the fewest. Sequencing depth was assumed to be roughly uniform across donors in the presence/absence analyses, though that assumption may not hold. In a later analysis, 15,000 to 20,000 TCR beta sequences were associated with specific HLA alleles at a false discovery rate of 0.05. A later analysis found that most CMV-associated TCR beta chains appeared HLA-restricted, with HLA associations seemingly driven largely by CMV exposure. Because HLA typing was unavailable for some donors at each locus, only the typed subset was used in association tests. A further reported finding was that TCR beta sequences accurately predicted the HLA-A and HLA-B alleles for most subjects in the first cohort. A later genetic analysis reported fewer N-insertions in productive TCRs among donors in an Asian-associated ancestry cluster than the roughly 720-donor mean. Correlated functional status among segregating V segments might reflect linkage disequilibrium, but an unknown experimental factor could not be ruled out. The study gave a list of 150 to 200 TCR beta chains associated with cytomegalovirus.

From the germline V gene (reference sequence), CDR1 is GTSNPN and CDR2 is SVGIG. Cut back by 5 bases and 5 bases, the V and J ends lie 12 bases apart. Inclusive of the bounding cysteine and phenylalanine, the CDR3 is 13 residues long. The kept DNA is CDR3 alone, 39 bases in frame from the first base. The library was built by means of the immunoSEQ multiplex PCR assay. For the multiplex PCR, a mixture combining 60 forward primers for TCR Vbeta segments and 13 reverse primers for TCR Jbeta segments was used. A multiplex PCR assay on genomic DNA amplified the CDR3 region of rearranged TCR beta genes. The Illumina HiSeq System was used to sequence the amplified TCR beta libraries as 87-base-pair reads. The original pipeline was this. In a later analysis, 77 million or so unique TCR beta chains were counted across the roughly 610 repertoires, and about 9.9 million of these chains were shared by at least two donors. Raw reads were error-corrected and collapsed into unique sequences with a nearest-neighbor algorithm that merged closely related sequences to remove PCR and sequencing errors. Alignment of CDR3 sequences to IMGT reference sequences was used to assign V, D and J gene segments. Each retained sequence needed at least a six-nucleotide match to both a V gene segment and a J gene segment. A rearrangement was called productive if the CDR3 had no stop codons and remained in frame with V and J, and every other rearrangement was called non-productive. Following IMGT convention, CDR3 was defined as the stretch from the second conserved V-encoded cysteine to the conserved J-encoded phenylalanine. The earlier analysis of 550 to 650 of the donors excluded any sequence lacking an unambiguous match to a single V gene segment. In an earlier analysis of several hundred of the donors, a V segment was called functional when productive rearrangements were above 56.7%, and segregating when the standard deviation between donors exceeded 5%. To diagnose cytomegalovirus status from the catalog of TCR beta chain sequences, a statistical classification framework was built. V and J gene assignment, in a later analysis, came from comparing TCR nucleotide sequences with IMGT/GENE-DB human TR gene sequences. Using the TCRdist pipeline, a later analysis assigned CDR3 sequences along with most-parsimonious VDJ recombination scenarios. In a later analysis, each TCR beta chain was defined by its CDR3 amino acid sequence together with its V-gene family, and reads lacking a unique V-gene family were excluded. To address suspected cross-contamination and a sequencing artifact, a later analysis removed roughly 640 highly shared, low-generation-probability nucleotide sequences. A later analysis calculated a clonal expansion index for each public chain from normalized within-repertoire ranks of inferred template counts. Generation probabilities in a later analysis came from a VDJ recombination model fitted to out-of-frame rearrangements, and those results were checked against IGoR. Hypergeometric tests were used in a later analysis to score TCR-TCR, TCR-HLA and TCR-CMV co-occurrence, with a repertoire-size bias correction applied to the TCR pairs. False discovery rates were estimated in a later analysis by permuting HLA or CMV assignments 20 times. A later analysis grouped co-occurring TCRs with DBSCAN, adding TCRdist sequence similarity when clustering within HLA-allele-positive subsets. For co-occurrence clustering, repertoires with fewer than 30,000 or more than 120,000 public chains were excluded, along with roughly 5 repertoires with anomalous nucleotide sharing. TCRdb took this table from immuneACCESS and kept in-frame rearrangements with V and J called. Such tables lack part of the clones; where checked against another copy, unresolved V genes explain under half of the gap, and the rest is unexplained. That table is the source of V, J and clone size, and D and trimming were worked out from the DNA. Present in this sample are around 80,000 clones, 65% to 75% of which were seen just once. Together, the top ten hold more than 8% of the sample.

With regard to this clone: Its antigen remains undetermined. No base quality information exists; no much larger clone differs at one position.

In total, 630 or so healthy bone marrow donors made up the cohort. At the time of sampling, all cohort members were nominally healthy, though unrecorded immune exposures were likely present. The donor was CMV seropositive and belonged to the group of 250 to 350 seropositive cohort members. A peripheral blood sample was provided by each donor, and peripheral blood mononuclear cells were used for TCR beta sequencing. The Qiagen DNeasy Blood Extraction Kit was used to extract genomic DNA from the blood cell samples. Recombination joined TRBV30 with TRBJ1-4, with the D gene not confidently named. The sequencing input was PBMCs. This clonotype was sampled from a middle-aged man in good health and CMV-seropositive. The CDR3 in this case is CAWGQTGNEKLFF. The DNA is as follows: TGTGCCTGGGGCCAGACGGGAAATGAAAAACTGTTTTTT.